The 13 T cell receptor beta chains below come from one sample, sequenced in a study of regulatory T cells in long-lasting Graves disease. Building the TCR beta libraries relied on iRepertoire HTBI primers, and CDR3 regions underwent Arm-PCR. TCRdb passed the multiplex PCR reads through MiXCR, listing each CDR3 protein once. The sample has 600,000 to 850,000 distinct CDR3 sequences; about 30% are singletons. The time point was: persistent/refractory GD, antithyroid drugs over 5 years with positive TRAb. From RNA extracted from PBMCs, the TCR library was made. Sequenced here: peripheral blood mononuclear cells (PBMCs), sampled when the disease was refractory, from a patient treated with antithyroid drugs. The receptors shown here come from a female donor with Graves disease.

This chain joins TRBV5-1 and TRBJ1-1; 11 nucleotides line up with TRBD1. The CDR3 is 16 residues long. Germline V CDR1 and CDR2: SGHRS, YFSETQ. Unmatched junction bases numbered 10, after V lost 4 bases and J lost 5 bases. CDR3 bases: TGCGCCAGCAGCACGGGACAGGGGGTCGTAAAGACTGAAGCTTTCTTT. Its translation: CASSTGQGVVKTEAFF.

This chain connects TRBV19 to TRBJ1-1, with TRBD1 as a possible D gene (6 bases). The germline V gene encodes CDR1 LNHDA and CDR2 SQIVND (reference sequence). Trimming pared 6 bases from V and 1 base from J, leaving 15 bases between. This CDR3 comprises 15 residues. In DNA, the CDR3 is TGTGCCAGTAGCGAGTACGGACAGTCGAACACTGAAGCTTTCTTT. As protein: CASSEYGQSNTEAFF. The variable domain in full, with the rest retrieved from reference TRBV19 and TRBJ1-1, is DGGITQSPKYLFRKEGQNVTLSCEQNLNHDAMYWYRQDPGQGLRLIYYSQIVNDFQKGDIAEGYSVSREKKESFPLTVTSAQKNPTAFYLCASSEYGQSNTEAFFGQGTRLTVV.

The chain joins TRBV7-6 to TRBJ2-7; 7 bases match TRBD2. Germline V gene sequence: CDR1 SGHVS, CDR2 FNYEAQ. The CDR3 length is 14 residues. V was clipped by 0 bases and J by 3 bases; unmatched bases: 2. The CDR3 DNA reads TGTGCCAGCAGCTTAGCGTCTAGCGGCTACGAGCAGTACTTC. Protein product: CASSLASSGYEQYF.

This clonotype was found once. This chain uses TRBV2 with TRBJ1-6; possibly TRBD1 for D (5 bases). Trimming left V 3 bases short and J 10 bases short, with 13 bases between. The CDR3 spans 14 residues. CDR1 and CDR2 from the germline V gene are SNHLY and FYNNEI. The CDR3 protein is CASSEGPFGSPLHF. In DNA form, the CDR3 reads TGTGCCAGCAGTGAGGGGCCATTCGGGTCACCCCTCCACTTT.

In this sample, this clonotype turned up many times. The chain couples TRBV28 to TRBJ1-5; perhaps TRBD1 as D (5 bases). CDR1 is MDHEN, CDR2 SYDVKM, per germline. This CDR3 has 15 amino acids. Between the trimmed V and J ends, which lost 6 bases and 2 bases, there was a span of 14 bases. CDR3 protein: CASRVRGEGNQPQHF. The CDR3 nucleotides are TGTGCCAGCAGGGTGAGGGGAGAGGGCAATCAGCCCCAGCATTTT.

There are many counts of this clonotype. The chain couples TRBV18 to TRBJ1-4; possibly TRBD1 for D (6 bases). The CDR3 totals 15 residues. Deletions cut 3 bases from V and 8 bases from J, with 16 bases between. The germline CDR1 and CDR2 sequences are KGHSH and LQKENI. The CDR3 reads CASSPQGGLNEKLFF. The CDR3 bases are TGTGCCAGCTCACCCCAAGGGGGACTCAACGAAAAACTGTTTTTT.

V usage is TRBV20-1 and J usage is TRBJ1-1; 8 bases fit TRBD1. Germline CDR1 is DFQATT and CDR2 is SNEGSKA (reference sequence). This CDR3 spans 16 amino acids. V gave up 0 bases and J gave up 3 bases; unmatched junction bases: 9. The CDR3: CSARDKTGDRDTEAFF. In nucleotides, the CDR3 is TGCAGTGCTAGAGACAAGACAGGGGATAGGGACACTGAAGCTTTCTTT.

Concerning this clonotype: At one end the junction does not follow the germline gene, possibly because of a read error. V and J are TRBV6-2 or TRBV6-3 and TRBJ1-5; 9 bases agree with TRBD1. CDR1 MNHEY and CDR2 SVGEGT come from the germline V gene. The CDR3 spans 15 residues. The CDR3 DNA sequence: TGTGCCAGCAGTTCGGACAGGGGTAGCAATCAGCCCCGGCATTTT. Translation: CASSSDRGSNQPRHF.

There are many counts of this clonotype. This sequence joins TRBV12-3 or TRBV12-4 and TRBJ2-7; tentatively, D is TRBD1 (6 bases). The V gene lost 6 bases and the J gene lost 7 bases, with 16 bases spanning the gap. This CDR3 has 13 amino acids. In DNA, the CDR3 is TGTGCCAGCAGACAGGGACGGACGCGGGAGCAGTACTTC. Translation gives CASRQGRTREQYF.

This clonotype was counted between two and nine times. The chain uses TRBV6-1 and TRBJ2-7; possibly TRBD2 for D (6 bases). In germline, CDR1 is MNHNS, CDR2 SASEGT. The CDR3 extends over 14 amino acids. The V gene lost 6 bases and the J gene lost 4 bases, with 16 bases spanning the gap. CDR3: CASSPGEKPYEQYF. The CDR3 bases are TGTGCCAGCAGCCCGGGGGAAAAACCTTACGAGCAGTACTTC.

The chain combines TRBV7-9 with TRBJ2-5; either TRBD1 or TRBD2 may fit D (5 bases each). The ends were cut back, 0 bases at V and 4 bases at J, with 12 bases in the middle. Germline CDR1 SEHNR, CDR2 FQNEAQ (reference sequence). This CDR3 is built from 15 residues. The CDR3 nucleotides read TGTGCCAGCAGCTTAGCCGTCAGGGACCGAGAGACCCAGTACTTC. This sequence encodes CASSLAVRDRETQYF.

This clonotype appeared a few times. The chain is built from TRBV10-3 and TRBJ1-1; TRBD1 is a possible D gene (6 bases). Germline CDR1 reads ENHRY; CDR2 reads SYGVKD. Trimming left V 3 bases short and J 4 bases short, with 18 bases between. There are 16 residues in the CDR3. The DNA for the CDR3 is TGTGCCATCAGTGATCGGACAGCCCGGGGGGCCACTGAAGCTTTCTTT. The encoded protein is CAISDRTARGATEAFF.

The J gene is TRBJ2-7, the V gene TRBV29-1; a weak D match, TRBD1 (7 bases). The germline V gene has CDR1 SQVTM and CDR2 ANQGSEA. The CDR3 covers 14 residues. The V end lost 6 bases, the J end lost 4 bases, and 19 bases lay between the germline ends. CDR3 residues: CSVPREVQGYEQYF. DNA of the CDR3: TGCAGCGTCCCGAGGGAGGTACAGGGGTACGAGCAGTACTTC.